These 25 T cell receptor beta chains were sequenced from one sample in a study of control samples from healthy donors and cancer patients. Clones were read by immunoSEQ multiplex PCR, and TCRdb kept only the in-frame ones, dropping some. This table holds 100,000 or so clones, around three quarters found once. Sequenced material: blood. The receptors shown here come from a woman in her twenties or thirties in good health.

This chain links TRBV19 with TRBJ1-5; TRBD1 might be the D (6 bases). Trimming removed 5 bases at V and 1 base at J, with 9 bases between. This CDR3 is 14 amino acids long. Germline V gene lookup returns CDR1 LNHDA and CDR2 SQIVND (reference sequence). The CDR3: CASSFQGSNQPQHF. CDR3 nucleotides: TGTGCCAGTAGTTTCCAGGGGAGCAATCAGCCCCAGCATTTT.

The chain couples TRBV21-1 to TRBJ2-3; the DNA was not compared with TRBD2, the D call given in the table. TRBV21-1 is a documented pseudogene. The CDR3 sequence is 15 residues long. In DNA, the CDR3 is TGTGCCAGCAGCAAAAAGGGGGGGGGCACAGATACGCAGTATTTT. This sequence encodes CASSKKGGGTDTQYF.

This chain links TRBV7-6 with TRBJ2-7, with a tentative D call TRBD2 (7 bases). Germline V gives CDR1 SGHVS, CDR2 FNYEAQ. CDR3 length equals 16 residues. V was clipped by 1 base and J by 1 base, with 14 bases between them. CDR3 in amino acids: CASSLEGGAGSYEQYF. In nucleotides, the CDR3 is TGTGCCAGCAGCTTAGAGGGGGGGGCCGGGTCCTACGAGCAGTACTTC.

V usage is TRBV3-1 (or the pseudogene TRBV3-2) and J usage is TRBJ2-5; D gene unclear. CDR1 is LGHDT, CDR2 YNNKEL, per germline (reference sequence). The CDR3 contains 12 residues. V lost 4 bases, J lost 2 bases, and 5 bases lay in between. Here the CDR3 reads CASSPIQETQYF. As DNA, the CDR3 is TGTGCCAGCAGCCCGATTCAAGAGACCCAGTACTTC.

This chain links TRBV2 with TRBJ2-7, with TRBD1 identical over 10 bases. The germline V gene encodes CDR1 SNHLY and CDR2 FYNNEI. This CDR3 is 14 amino acids long. The junction had 7 bases not matched to a gene; V was cut back by 10 bases and J by 1 base. As DNA, the CDR3 is TGTGCCAACGCCCGGGACAGGGGTTCCTACGAGCAGTACTTC. Amino acid sequence: CANARDRGSYEQYF.

The chain couples TRBV12-5 to TRBJ1-5; D unclear. Trimming left V 0 bases short and J 3 bases short, with 15 bases between. Germline CDR1 is LGHNT and CDR2 is FRNRAP. The CDR3 totals 17 residues. CDR3 sequence reads: CASGLVRGPGSNQPQHF. The CDR3 nucleotides read TGTGCTAGTGGTTTGGTACGAGGTCCAGGATCCAATCAGCCCCAGCATTTT.

The gene calls are TRBV5-8 and TRBJ1-2, with D uncertain. Looked up from germline, CDR1 is SGHTS and CDR2 is YDEGEE. This CDR3 is built from 13 residues. V lost 4 bases, J lost 8 bases, and 15 bases lay in between. The CDR3 is CASSPSTVVGYTF. The CDR3 DNA is TGTGCCAGCAGCCCGTCGACGGTAGTCGGCTACACCTTC.

The chain employs TRBV5-6 and TRBJ2-1; 8 bases are shared with TRBD1. Looked up from germline, CDR1 is SGHDT and CDR2 is YYEEEE. J gave up 6 bases and V 1 base, and 3 bases lay outside the gene matches. This CDR3 is built from 14 residues. The CDR3 region is CASSLTGGGNEQFF. The CDR3 DNA sequence: TGTGCCAGCAGCTTGACAGGGGGAGGCAATGAGCAGTTCTTC.

This clone was observed a single time. The rearrangement links TRBV30 to TRBJ1-5, with D maybe TRBD1 (5 bases). The CDR3 is 14 amino acids. V was cut by 5 bases and J by 0 bases, with 11 bases left in between. Germline CDR1 is GTSNPN and CDR2 is SVGIG (reference sequence). The CDR3 is CAWGGDNSNQPQHF. The DNA for the CDR3 is TGTGCCTGGGGGGGGGATAATAGCAATCAGCCCCAGCATTTT. Drawing the rest from reference TRBV30 and TRBJ1-5, the complete variable domain is SQTIHQWPATLVQPVGSPLSLECTVEGTSNPNLYWYRQAAGRGLQLLFYSVGIGQISSEVPQNLSASRPQDRQFILSSKKLLLSDSGFYLCAWGGDNSNQPQHFGDGTRLSIL.

V gene TRBV19 combines with J gene TRBJ1-1; TRBD1 agrees at 7 bases. The CDR3 extends over 14 amino acids. Germline CDR1 reads LNHDA; CDR2 reads SQIVND (reference sequence). V dropped 4 bases and J dropped 4; count of bases not matched to a gene: 6. The CDR3 nucleotides read TGTGCCAGTAGTAACGACAGGGCGGGCACTGAAGCTTTCTTT. As protein: CASSNDRAGTEAFF.

This chain joins TRBV24-1 and TRBJ2-1; 8 bases agree with TRBD1. CDR3 length equals 16 residues. Losses at the gene ends were 7 bases for V and 8 bases for J; bases not matched to a gene: 15. Germline-derived CDR1 and CDR2 are KGHDR and SFDVKD. CDR3 region: CATRTPGGRAIDEQFF. DNA of the CDR3: TGTGCCACCAGGACGCCAGGGGGCAGGGCCATAGATGAGCAGTTCTTC.

The rearrangement links TRBV6-5 to TRBJ1-2, with TRBD1 matching 7 bases. CDR1 and CDR2 (germline): MNHEY, SVGAGI. The junction had 10 bases not matched to a gene; V was cut back by 7 bases and J by 5 bases. The CDR3 is made up of 14 amino acids. CDR3 amino acids: CASTEVGGWYGYTF. CDR3 in DNA: TGTGCCAGCACCGAGGTAGGGGGCTGGTATGGCTACACCTTC.

This clone was picked up a small number of times. The chain's CDR3 is CASTRGLGNIQYF. The DNA of the CDR3 is TGTGCCAGCACCAGGGGACTCGGAAACATTCAGTACTTC. The rearrangement uses TRBV27 and TRBJ2-4; either TRBD1 or TRBD2 may fit D (6 bases each). Germline CDR1 MNHEY, CDR2 SMNVEV (reference sequence). Trimming left V 7 bases short and J 6 bases short, with 13 bases between. The CDR3 has 13 amino acids.

The sample holds one count of this clone. This sequence joins TRBV5-4 and TRBJ1-3; D ambiguous. The V gene lost 2 bases and the J gene lost 0 bases, with 12 bases spanning the gap. The CDR3 extends over 16 amino acids. Germline CDR1 reads SGHNT; CDR2 reads YYREEE (reference sequence). CDR3 loop: CASSLGGPSSGNTIYF. The CDR3 DNA reads TGTGCCAGCAGCTTAGGAGGGCCGAGCTCTGGAAACACCATATATTTT. The variable domain in full, with the rest retrieved from reference TRBV5-4 and TRBJ1-3, is ETGVTQSPTHLIKTRGQQVTLRCSSQSGHNTVSWYQQALGQGPQFIFQYYREEENGRGNFPPRFSGLQFPNYSSELNVNALELDDSALYLCASSLGGPSSGNTIYFGEGSWLTVV.

The J gene is TRBJ1-1, the V gene TRBV29-1; no clear D gene. With 8 bases removed from V and 0 bases from J, the gap between germline ends came to 16 bases. This CDR3 has 14 amino acids. The germline CDR1 and CDR2 sequences are SQVTM and ANQGSEA. The CDR3: CSIQRLSLNTEAFF. CDR3 in DNA: TGCAGCATCCAAAGGCTTTCGTTGAACACTGAAGCTTTCTTT.

CDR3 nucleotides: TGTGCCAGCAGCTTAGGACCTTCTAGCGGGGGGGCCACCGGGGAGCTGTTTTTT. Its protein product is CASSLGPSSGGATGELFF. V gene TRBV7-8 combines with J gene TRBJ2-2, with 12 bases lining up with TRBD2. Looked up from germline, CDR1 is SGHVS and CDR2 is FQNEAQ. This CDR3 has 18 residues. V was clipped by 1 base and J by 4 bases; unmatched bases: 7.

The chain links TRBV30 to TRBJ2-4; D may be TRBD2 (6 bases). The V end was cut by 6 bases, the J end by 1 base, with 13 bases between. CDR3 length equals 14 residues. The V gene's germline CDR1 is GTSNPN and CDR2 SVGIG (reference sequence). The CDR3 nucleotides are TGTGCCTGCGCCCGGGGGAAGGCCAAAAACATTCAGTACTTC. As protein: CACARGKAKNIQYF.

Remarks on this clone: Relative to the germline gene, one junction end is altered; a read error may explain this. The chain employs TRBV5-1 and TRBJ1-5; D remains unclear. Germline CDR1 is SGHRS and CDR2 is YFSETQ. The CDR3 covers 13 residues. The CDR3, as DNA: TGCGCCAGCAGCTTGGATAGCCATCAGCCCCAGCATTTT. Translated: CASSLDSHQPQHF.

This clone was observed a single time. The chain employs TRBV11-2 and TRBJ2-3, with no clear D. There are 18 residues in the CDR3. Per the germline V gene, CDR1 is SGHAT and CDR2 is FQNNGV. V shed 5 bases and J shed 5 bases, with 26 bases lying between them. Here the CDR3 DNA reads TGTGCCAGCAGCGGGATTTTAGGGCAGGCGGTCCCCGGAGATACGCAGTATTTT. Its protein product is CASSGILGQAVPGDTQYF.

In its sample, this clone was seen once. The rearrangement joins TRBV18 to TRBJ1-2; D may be TRBD1 (6 bases). This CDR3 is 11 amino acids long. From germline, CDR1 is KGHSH and CDR2 LQKENI. With 2 bases removed from V and 8 bases from J, the gap between germline ends came to 6 bases. The CDR3 DNA reads as TGTGCCAGCTCACCAGGGACAGGCTACACCTTC. Protein product: CASSPGTGYTF.

This clone was observed a single time. The chain employs TRBV11-3 and TRBJ2-1, with TRBD2 matching over 8 bases. Unmatched junction bases numbered 5, after V lost 5 bases and J lost 2 bases. The germline CDR1 and CDR2 sequences are SGHNT and YENEEA. The CDR3 loop spans 15 amino acids. The CDR3 DNA reads TGTGCCAGCAGCCCGGGACTAGGACCCTACAATGAGCAGTTCTTC. It is translated as CASSPGLGPYNEQFF.

A note on this clone: An end of the junction differs from the germline gene, which may be a read error. The J gene is TRBJ2-3, the V gene TRBV7-7; possible D gene TRBD2, 5 bases. The CDR3 is 14 amino acids. Germline-derived CDR1 and CDR2 are SSHAT and FNYEAQ (reference sequence). The CDR3 nucleotides are TGTGCTAGCAGTCCGACTACTCAGCCAGATACGCAGTATTTT. This encodes CASSPTTQPDTQYF.

This chain connects TRBV9 to TRBJ1-3; no clear D. Germline V lookup: CDR1 SGDLS, CDR2 YYNGEE. V lost 4 bases and J 2 bases, leaving 13 bases between the germline ends. There are 15 residues in the CDR3. The CDR3 region has the DNA TGTGCCAGCAGCCTTAGGGAAGCGGCTGGAAACACCATATATTTT. It specifies CASSLREAAGNTIYF. Drawing the rest from reference TRBV9 and TRBJ1-3, the complete variable domain is DSGVTQTPKHLITATGQRVTLRCSPRSGDLSVYWYQQSLDQGLQFLIQYYNGEERAKGNILERFSAQQFPDLHSELNLSSLELGDSALYFCASSLREAAGNTIYFGEGSWLTVV.

The chain is built from TRBV7-2 and TRBJ2-2; possible D gene TRBD1, 6 bases. Germline V CDR1 and CDR2: SGHTA, FQGNSA. The CDR3 consists of 12 residues. The V end lost 6 bases, the J end lost 6 bases, and 8 bases lay between the germline ends. The CDR3 here is CASRTGSGELFF. The CDR3 DNA is TGTGCCAGCAGGACAGGCTCCGGGGAGCTGTTTTTT.

CDR3 in DNA: TGTGCCAGCAGATACCCCAGGACTAGCGGGGGAGACGGAATCTACGAGCAGTACTTC. Translating it yields CASRYPRTSGGDGIYEQYF. The V call is TRBV6-2 or TRBV6-3, the J call TRBJ2-7; 13 bases are a match to TRBD2. The CDR3 runs 19 residues. Germline CDR1 is MNHEY and CDR2 is SVGEGT. The trim removed 6 bases at V and 3 bases at J, leaving 17 bases unmatched.